The 5 T cell receptor beta chains below all came from one sample that was sequenced in a study of shared clonotypes between healthy human individuals. Assay used: immunoSEQ multiplex PCR; TCRdb lists only in-frame clones, some missing. The sample includes around 2.3 million clones, more than 90% seen only once; the top ten take approximately 0.13%. The sample taken for sequencing was naive CD4+ T cells sorted from blood. Indicated subset: CD45RA+ positively selected. These receptors came from a man between 18 and 29 years old in good health.

This clone was seen once. This chain joins TRBV5-1 and TRBJ1-2, with TRBD1 identical over 10 bases. This CDR3 is built from 14 residues. CDR1 SGHRS and CDR2 YFSETQ come from the germline V gene. The ends lost 4 bases at V and 7 bases at J; junction bases unmatched: 7. CDR3 amino acids: CASSQTGTGVGYTF. The CDR3 DNA sequence: TGCGCCAGCAGCCAAACCGGGACAGGGGTTGGCTACACCTTC.

The chain joins TRBV6-5 to TRBJ1-6; unclear D gene. Trimming took 5 bases from V and 8 from J, leaving 10 bases between them. The germline gives CDR1 MNHEY, CDR2 SVGAGI. CDR3 length: 13 residues. In DNA, the CDR3 is TGTGCCAGCAGTAGGTCTGTGGATTCACCCCTCCACTTT. Its translation is CASSRSVDSPLHF.

Remarks on this clone: Other DNA sequences of this sample code for an identical CDR3. The chain is built from TRBV20-1 and TRBJ1-1; D is ambiguous. This CDR3 is 11 amino acids long. The V and J ends lost 6 bases and 3 bases respectively, with 8 bases between them. Germline V gene lookup returns CDR1 DFQATT and CDR2 SNEGSKA (reference sequence). CDR3 protein: CSARRDTEAFF. For the CDR3, the DNA is TGCAGTGCCCGACGGGACACTGAAGCTTTCTTT.

V and J are TRBV5-1 and TRBJ2-3; D is uncertain. This CDR3 has 14 amino acids. V was cut by 7 bases and J by 3 bases, with 15 bases left in between. CDR1 and CDR2 from the germline V gene are SGHRS and YFSETQ. The CDR3 region has the DNA TGCGCCAGCCTCGGCGGACCAGCTACAGATACGCAGTATTTT. Translated, it gives CASLGGPATDTQYF.

The V call is TRBV11-2, the J call TRBJ1-4; a possible D gene is TRBD1 (5 bases). This CDR3 has 15 amino acids. Germline CDR1 SGHAT, CDR2 FQNNGV. Trimming took 1 base from V and 5 from J, leaving 11 bases between them. CDR3 nucleotides: TGTGCCAGCAGCTTAGCAGGCCAGGGAAATGAAAAACTGTTTTTT. Residues: CASSLAGQGNEKLFF.